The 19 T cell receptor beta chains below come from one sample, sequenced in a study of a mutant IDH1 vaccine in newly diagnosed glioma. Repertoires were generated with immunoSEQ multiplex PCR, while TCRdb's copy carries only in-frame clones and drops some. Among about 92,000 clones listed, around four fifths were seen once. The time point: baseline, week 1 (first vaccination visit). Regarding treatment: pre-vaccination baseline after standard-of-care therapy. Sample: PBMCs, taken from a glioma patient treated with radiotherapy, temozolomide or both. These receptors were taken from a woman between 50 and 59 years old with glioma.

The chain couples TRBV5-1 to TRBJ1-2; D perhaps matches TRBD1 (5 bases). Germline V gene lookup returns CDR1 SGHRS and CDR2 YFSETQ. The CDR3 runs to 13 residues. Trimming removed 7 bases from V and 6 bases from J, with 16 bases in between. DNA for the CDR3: TGCGCCAGCGGAGTGGGGGATGTGAATGGCTACACCTTC. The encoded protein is CASGVGDVNGYTF.

The CDR3 coding sequence is TGTGCCAGCAGCTTTTCGTCTAGCGGGGTACATCCAAGCTCCTACGAGCAGTACTTC. This translates into CASSFSSSGVHPSSYEQYF. The rearrangement uses TRBV9 and TRBJ2-7, with TRBD2 matching 9 bases. V was pared by 4 bases and J by 0 bases, with 17 bases of the junction left unmatched. CDR3 length: 19 residues. From germline, CDR1 is SGDLS and CDR2 YYNGEE.

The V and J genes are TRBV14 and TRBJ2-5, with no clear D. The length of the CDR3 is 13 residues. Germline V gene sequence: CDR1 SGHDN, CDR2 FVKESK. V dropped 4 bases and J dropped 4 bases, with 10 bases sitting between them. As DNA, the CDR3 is TGTGCCAGCAGCCTTTTACACCTAGAGACCCAGTACTTC. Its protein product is CASSLLHLETQYF.

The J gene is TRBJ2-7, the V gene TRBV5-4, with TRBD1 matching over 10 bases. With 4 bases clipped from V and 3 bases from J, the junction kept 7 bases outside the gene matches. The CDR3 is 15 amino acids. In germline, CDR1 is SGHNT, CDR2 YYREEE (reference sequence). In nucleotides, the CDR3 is TGTGCCAGCAGCGAGGGACAGGGGCCAGGCTACGAGCAGTACTTC. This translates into CASSEGQGPGYEQYF.

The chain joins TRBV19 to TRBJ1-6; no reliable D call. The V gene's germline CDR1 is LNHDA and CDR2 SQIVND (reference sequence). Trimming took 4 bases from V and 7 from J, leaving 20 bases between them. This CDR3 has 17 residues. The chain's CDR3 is CASSTRLGDSLNSPLHF. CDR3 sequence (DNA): TGTGCCAGTAGTACGCGCCTAGGAGATTCTCTGAATTCACCCCTCCACTTT. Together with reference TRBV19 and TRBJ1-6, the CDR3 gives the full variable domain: DGGITQSPKYLFRKEGQNVTLSCEQNLNHDAMYWYRQDPGQGLRLIYYSQIVNDFQKGDIAEGYSVSREKKESFPLTVTSAQKNPTAFYLCASSTRLGDSLNSPLHFGNGTRLTVT.

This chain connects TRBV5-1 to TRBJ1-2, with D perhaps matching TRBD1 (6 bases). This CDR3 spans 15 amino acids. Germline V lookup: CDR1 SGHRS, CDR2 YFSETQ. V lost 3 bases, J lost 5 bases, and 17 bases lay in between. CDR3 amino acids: CASSSDRVDPYGYTF. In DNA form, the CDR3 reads TGCGCCAGCAGCTCGGACAGAGTAGATCCGTATGGCTACACCTTC. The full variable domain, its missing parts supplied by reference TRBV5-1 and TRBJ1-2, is KAGVTQTPRYLIKTRGQQVTLSCSPISGHRSVSWYQQTPGQGLQFLFEYFSETQRNKGNFPGRFSGRQFSNSRSEMNVSTLELGDSALYLCASSSDRVDPYGYTFGSGTRLTVV.

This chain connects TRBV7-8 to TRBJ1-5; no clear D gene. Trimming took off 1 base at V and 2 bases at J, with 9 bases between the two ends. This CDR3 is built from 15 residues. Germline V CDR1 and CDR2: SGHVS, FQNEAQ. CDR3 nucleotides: TGTGCCAGCAGCTTAGAGCGGGCCCGCAATCAGCCCCAGCATTTT. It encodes CASSLERARNQPQHF. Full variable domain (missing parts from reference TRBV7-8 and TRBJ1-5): GAGVSQSPRYKVAKRGQDVALRCDPISGHVSLFWYQQALGQGPEFLTYFQNEAQLDKSGLPSDRFFAERPEGSVSTLKIQRTQQEDSAVYLCASSLERARNQPQHFGDGTRLSIL.

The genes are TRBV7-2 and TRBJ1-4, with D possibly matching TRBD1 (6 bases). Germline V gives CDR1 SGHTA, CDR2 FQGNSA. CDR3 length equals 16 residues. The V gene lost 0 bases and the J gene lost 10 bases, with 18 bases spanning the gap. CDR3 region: CASSLALGQGLRKLFF. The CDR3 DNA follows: TGTGCCAGCAGCTTAGCGTTGGGGCAGGGGCTACGAAAACTGTTTTTT.

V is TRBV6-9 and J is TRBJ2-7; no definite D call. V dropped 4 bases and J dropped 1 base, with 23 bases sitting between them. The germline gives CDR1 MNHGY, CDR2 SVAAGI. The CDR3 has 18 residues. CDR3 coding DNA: TGTGCCAGCAGTTCCTCCTCCCAGGCGAGCAGACCTTCCTACGAGCAGTACTTC. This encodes CASSSSSQASRPSYEQYF.

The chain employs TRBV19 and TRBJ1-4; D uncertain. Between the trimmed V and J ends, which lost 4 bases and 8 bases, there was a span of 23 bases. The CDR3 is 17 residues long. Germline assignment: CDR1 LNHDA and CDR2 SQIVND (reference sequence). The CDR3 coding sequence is TGTGCCAGTAGTACGACCGAACTGGTGACCCGACCAGAAAAACTGTTTTTT. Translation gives CASSTTELVTRPEKLFF.

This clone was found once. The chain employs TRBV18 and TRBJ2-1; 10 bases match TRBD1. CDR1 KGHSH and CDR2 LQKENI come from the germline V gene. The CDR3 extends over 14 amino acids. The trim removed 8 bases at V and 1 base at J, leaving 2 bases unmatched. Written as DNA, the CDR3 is TGTGCCAGCGTGGGACAGGGGTCCTACAATGAGCAGTTCTTC. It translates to CASVGQGSYNEQFF.

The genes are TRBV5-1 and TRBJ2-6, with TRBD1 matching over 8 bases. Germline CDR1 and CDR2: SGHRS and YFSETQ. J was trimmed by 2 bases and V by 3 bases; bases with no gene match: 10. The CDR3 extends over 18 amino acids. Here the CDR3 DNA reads TGCGCCAGCAGCTCTTACGGACAGGGTGGCGCTGGGGCCAACGTCCTGACTTTC. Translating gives CASSSYGQGGAGANVLTF.

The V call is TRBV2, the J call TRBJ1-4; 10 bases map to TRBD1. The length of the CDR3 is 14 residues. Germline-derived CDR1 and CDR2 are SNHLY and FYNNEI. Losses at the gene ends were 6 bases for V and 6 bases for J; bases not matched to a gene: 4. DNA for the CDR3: TGTGCCAGCAGAGCGGGGACAGGGGATGAAAAACTGTTTTTT. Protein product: CASRAGTGDEKLFF.

Here the CDR3 reads CASSLTSGLAGGGETQYF. CDR3 sequence (DNA): TGCGCCAGCAGCCTTACCTCGGGACTAGCGGGGGGCGGGGAGACCCAGTACTTC. The chain employs TRBV5-1 and TRBJ2-5, with 15 bases fitting TRBD2. Germline trimming cut 4 bases from V and 5 bases from J; bases unmatched to any gene: 12. Germline V gene data show CDR1 as SGHRS and CDR2 as YFSETQ. The CDR3 contains 18 residues.

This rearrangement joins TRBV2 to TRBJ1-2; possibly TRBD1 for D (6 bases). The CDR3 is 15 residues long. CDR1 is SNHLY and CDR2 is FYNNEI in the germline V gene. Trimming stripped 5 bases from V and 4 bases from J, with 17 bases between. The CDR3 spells CASSSGAGQGYGYTF. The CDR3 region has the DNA TGTGCCAGCAGTTCAGGGGCGGGCCAGGGCTATGGCTACACCTTC.

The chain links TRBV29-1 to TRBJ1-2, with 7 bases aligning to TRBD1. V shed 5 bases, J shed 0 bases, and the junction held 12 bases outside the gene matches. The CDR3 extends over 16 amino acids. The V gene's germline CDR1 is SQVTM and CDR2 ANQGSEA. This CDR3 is CSVLNRDRKANYGYTF. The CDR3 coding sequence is TGCAGCGTTTTAAACCGGGACAGAAAAGCTAACTATGGCTACACCTTC.

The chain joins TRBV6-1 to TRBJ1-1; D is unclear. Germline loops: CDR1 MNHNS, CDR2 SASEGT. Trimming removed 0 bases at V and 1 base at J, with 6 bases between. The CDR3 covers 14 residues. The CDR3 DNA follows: TGTGCCAGCAGTGAAGCGGGAGGGAACACTGAAGCTTTCTTT. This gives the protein CASSEAGGNTEAFF.

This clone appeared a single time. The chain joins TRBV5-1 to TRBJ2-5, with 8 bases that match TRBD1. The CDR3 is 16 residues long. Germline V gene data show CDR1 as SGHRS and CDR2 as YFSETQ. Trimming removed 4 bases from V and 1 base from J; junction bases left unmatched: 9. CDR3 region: CASSPDRVLSQETQYF. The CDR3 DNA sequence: TGCGCCAGCAGCCCGGACAGGGTCCTTTCCCAAGAGACCCAGTACTTC.

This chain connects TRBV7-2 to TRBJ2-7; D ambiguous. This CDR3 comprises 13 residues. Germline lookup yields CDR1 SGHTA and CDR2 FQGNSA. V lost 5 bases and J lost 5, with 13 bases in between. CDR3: CASSLWEVNEQYF. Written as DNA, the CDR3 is TGTGCCAGCAGCCTATGGGAAGTGAACGAGCAGTACTTC.